The TCR beta chain described here comes from a study of blood T cells in healthy people across ages. Study-level points and caveats: Diversity of TCR beta per million T cells declined in a roughly linear way with age. In the absence of known donor CMV status, changes in expanded clonotypes were possibly confounded. Correlation between TCR beta diversity and naive T cell percentage was strong.

A second PCR, run for roughly 7 to 12 cycles, used a sample-barcoded 5' primer plus a J-beta primer mix. Each CDR3 protein gets one entry after TCRdb re-called the 5' RACE reads with MiXCR. Among about 1 million distinct CDR3 sequences listed, 40% to 45% were seen once. The V gene's germline CDR1 is MDHEN and CDR2 SYDVKM. Trimming took off 3 bases at V and 4 bases at J, with 9 bases between the two ends. The CDR3 runs 14 residues. With regard to this clonotype: Antigen specificity is unknown.

The clonotype comes from a woman between 55 and 75 years old in good health. The chain links TRBV28 to TRBJ2-2; possibly TRBD1 or TRBD2 for D (5 bases each). Sequenced: blood. This CDR3 is CASSFGTSTGELFF. In nucleotides, the CDR3 is TGTGCCAGCAGTTTTGGGACGTCCACCGGGGAGCTGTTTTTT.